Described below is a single TCR beta chain sequence and its context. Primers for the PCR totalled 60 Vbeta and 13 Jbeta. Method: immunoSEQ multiplex PCR; TCRdb's copy keeps in-frame clones and lacks some. The sample records under 150,000 clones, about 80% being singletons. The source of the sample is a study of cytomegalovirus exposure and HLA in healthy donors. Background on the study: A prior study identified 90 million to 120 million unique TCR beta sequences from about 180 million T cells.

Trimming took 3 bases from V and 0 from J; bases not matched to a gene: 4. CDR1 MDHEN and CDR2 SYDVKM come from the germline V gene. The CDR3 runs 15 residues. The sequenced material came from PBMCs. This receptor was taken from a male donor in good health and CMV-seropositive. This chain connects TRBV28 to TRBJ2-7, with TRBD2 matching over 8 bases. The CDR3 is CASSLLAGFSYEQYF. CDR3 nucleotide sequence: TGTGCCAGCAGTTTGTTAGCGGGATTCTCCTACGAGCAGTACTTC. Complete variable domain (other parts from reference TRBV28 and TRBJ2-7): DVKVTQSSRYLVKRTGEKVFLECVQDMDHENMFWYRQDPGLGLRLIYFSYDVKMKEKGDIPEGYSVSREKKERFSLILESASTNQTSMYLCASSLLAGFSYEQYFGPGTRLTVT.